Listed below are T cell receptor beta chains from one sample, sequenced in a study of T-cell memory formation after mild COVID-19. TCRdb passed the 5' RACE reads through MiXCR, listing each CDR3 protein once. The sample consists of 400,000 to 500,000 distinct CDR3 sequences, around 20% of them appearing once. The specimen sequenced was PBMCs or a T cell subset sorted from them (not recorded which). All receptors derive from an adult woman who had mild COVID-19 (a few samples of this study predate the infection). Cell type and time point are not known. CDR3s include the opening cysteine and the closing phenylalanine or tryptophan. The order of the fields is V gene, clone size, J gene, D gene, CDR3 protein, CDR3 DNA. D genes are given only for firm matches. Size values are once, few and many counts, or a class for expanded clones, and some rows have none.

TRBV18	.	TRBJ2-1	.	CASSAGDYNEQFF	TGTGCCAGCTCCGCTGGGGATTACAATGAGCAGTTCTTC
TRBV24-1	few	TRBJ2-5	TRBD1	CATSDSRGPETQYF	TGTGCCACCAGTGATTCCAGGGGGCCAGAGACCCAGTACTTC
TRBV6-1	.	TRBJ1-2	.	CASSVGGALNYGYTF	TGTGCCAGCAGTGTGGGGGGAGCCCTTAACTATGGCTACACCTTC
TRBV20-1	few	TRBJ1-2	TRBD1	CSASGTGRGYTF	TGCAGTGCTTCTGGGACAGGCCGTGGCTACACCTTC
TRBV6-6	.	TRBJ1-4	.	CASSYQTSELLFF	TGTGCCAGCAGTTACCAAACCTCTGAGCTACTGTTTTTT
TRBV30	.	TRBJ2-2	.	CAWSLRLGTGELFF	TGTGCCTGGAGTTTGCGGTTGGGCACCGGGGAGCTGTTTTTT
TRBV6-2/TRBV6-3	.	TRBJ2-5	.	CASSYSPPQETQYF	TGTGCCAGCAGTTACTCACCCCCACAAGAGACCCAGTACTTC
TRBV20-1	.	TRBJ1-5	.	CSASQGSSNQPQHF	TGCAGTGCTAGTCAAGGGAGCAGCAATCAGCCCCAGCATTTT
TRBV5-5	.	TRBJ1-2	.	CASSLSGEAYGYTF	TGTGCCAGCAGCTTGTCCGGGGAAGCCTATGGCTACACCTTC
TRBV30	few	TRBJ2-3	.	CAWEVPDTQYF	TGTGCCTGGGAGGTTCCAGATACGCAGTATTTT
TRBV19	few	TRBJ1-1	.	CASAIPSGTEAFF	TGTGCCAGTGCGATCCCCTCGGGCACTGAAGCTTTCTTT
TRBV20-1	few	TRBJ2-7	TRBD1	CSARDPGTVTYEQYF	TGCAGTGCTAGAGATCCCGGGACAGTCACCTACGAGCAGTACTTC
TRBV11-2	few	TRBJ2-3	.	CASSFPRRAFGFGGDTQYF	TGTGCCAGCAGCTTCCCCCGTAGAGCGTTTGGGTTCGGGGGAGATACGCAGTATTTT
TRBV3-1	.	TRBJ2-5	.	CASSQVALAETQYF	TGTGCCAGCAGCCAGGTAGCCCTGGCCGAGACCCAGTACTTC
TRBV6-5	.	TRBJ2-7	TRBD1	CACGQGYEQYF	TGTGCCTGCGGACAGGGTTACGAGCAGTACTTC
TRBV6-2/TRBV6-3	.	TRBJ2-7	TRBD2	CASRAAGDPYEQYF	TGTGCCAGCAGGGCAGCGGGAGACCCCTACGAGCAGTACTTC
TRBV7-2	.	TRBJ1-1	TRBD1	CASSLWTGETEAFF	TGTGCCAGCAGCCTATGGACAGGGGAAACTGAAGCTTTCTTT
TRBV12-3/TRBV12-4	.	TRBJ2-7	.	CASSIKGGHWEQYF	TGTGCCAGCAGTATCAAGGGCGGCCACTGGGAGCAGTACTTC
TRBV4-2	.	TRBJ2-7	.	CASSHRGASPYEQYF	TGTGCCAGCAGCCACAGGGGGGCTAGCCCCTACGAGCAGTACTTC
TRBV5-6	few	TRBJ2-7	.	CASSPGVVYEQYF	TGTGCCAGCAGCCCAGGGGTTGTCTACGAGCAGTACTTC
TRBV7-9	.	TRBJ1-5	TRBD1	CASSPDREEGQPQHF	TGTGCCAGCAGCCCGGACAGGGAGGAGGGTCAGCCCCAGCATTTT
TRBV12-3/TRBV12-4	.	TRBJ2-1	.	CASSLAVEQFF	TGTGCCAGCAGTTTGGCCGTTGAGCAGTTCTTC
TRBV24-1	few	TRBJ2-3	TRBD1	CATSDLGGGQGRRDTQYF	TGTGCCACCAGTGATTTGGGAGGGGGACAGGGGCGCAGAGATACGCAGTATTTT
TRBV9	few	TRBJ2-2	.	CASSPGTLSTGELFF	TGTGCCAGCAGCCCCGGGACTCTCTCGACCGGGGAGCTGTTTTTT
TRBV9	few	TRBJ2-1	TRBD2	CASSAGLAAYNEQFF	TGTGCCAGCAGCGCGGGACTAGCGGCTTACAATGAGCAGTTCTTC
TRBV7-2	.	TRBJ1-2	TRBD1	CASSLEGQNYGYTF	TGTGCCAGCAGCTTAGAGGGACAGAACTATGGCTACACCTTC
TRBV6-6	.	TRBJ1-5	.	CASSSGLFGNQPQHF	TGTGCCAGCAGCTCAGGGTTGTTCGGCAATCAGCCCCAGCATTTT
TRBV9	.	TRBJ2-7	TRBD2	CASSSRPGLAYEQYF	TGTGCCAGCAGCTCTCGCCCGGGACTAGCTTACGAGCAGTACTTC
TRBV6-5	few	TRBJ2-1	.	CASSHGHYNEQFF	TGTGCCAGCAGCCACGGCCATTACAATGAGCAGTTCTTC
TRBV11-3	few	TRBJ2-1	.	CASSPRTNGYNEQFF	TGTGCCAGCAGCCCTAGGACTAATGGCTACAATGAGCAGTTCTTC
TRBV27	.	TRBJ1-1	.	CASSRQRGRGNTEAFF	TGTGCCAGCAGTCGGCAAAGGGGTAGGGGGAACACTGAAGCTTTCTTT
TRBV7-9	.	TRBJ2-7	TRBD1	CASSPAGTGSYEQYF	TGTGCCAGCAGCCCCGCCGGGACAGGCTCCTACGAGCAGTACTTC
TRBV13	.	TRBJ2-6	.	CASSPTPGANVLTF	TGTGCCAGCAGCCCCACGCCTGGGGCCAACGTCCTGACTTTC
TRBV24-1	.	TRBJ2-5	.	CATSDPGTSQETQYF	TGTGCCACCAGTGATCCAGGGACATCTCAAGAGACCCAGTACTTC
TRBV27	.	TRBJ2-3	.	CASSLWRGTTSTDTQYF	TGTGCCAGCAGTTTATGGCGGGGCACCACTAGCACAGATACGCAGTATTTT
TRBV4-2	.	TRBJ2-5	TRBD2	CASSQEASGPQETQYF	TGTGCCAGCAGCCAAGAGGCTAGCGGGCCTCAAGAGACCCAGTACTTC
TRBV6-2/TRBV6-3	.	TRBJ2-1	.	CASSYLGSLGQFF	TGTGCCAGCAGTTACCTCGGAAGCCTTGGGCAGTTCTTC
TRBV7-2	few	TRBJ2-3	TRBD1	CASRPRGQGPSTSTDTQYF	TGTGCCAGCAGGCCTCGGGGACAGGGACCCTCCACTAGCACAGATACGCAGTATTTT
TRBV19	.	TRBJ2-7	.	CASSIQGLFSYEQYF	TGTGCCAGTAGTATCCAGGGGTTGTTCTCCTACGAGCAGTACTTC
TRBV29-1	.	TRBJ1-5	.	CSAASGGRDQPQHF	TGCAGCGCCGCGTCTGGGGGGCGCGATCAGCCCCAGCATTTT
TRBV7-2	.	TRBJ2-2	.	CASSLELPFF	TGTGCCAGCAGCTTAGAGCTCCCCTTTTTT
TRBV12-3/TRBV12-4	many	TRBJ1-1	.	CASSFAGGTEAFF	TGTGCCAGCAGTTTCGCGGGTGGCACTGAAGCTTTCTTT
TRBV5-1	many	TRBJ2-1	.	CASNLGGIDNEQFF	TGCGCCAGCAACCTGGGGGGTATCGACAATGAGCAGTTCTTC
TRBV12-3/TRBV12-4	.	TRBJ1-2	.	CASTLGRFYGYTF	TGTGCCAGCACCCTGGGACGATTCTATGGCTACACCTTC
TRBV27	few	TRBJ1-5	.	CASTTRGFSNQPQHF	TGTGCCAGCACTACCAGGGGTTTTTCCAATCAGCCCCAGCATTTT
TRBV12-3/TRBV12-4	few	TRBJ2-5	TRBD1	CASGGRGRIKTQYF	TGTGCCAGCGGCGGCAGGGGGCGGATAAAGACCCAGTACTTC
TRBV10-3	few	TRBJ2-3	.	CAISGQTSTDTQYF	TGTGCCATCAGTGGACAGACTAGCACAGATACGCAGTATTTT
TRBV4-3	.	TRBJ2-7	TRBD2	CASSQETVSASGSYEQYF	TGCGCCAGCAGCCAAGAAACCGTTAGTGCTAGCGGCTCCTACGAGCAGTACTTC
TRBV29-1	few	TRBJ2-3	TRBD2	CSVRDYTDTQYF	TGCAGCGTTCGGGACTACACAGATACGCAGTATTTT
TRBV7-2	few	TRBJ2-3	TRBD2	CASSFPAGVEESGTDTQYF	TGTGCCAGCAGCTTCCCAGCGGGAGTGGAGGAGAGCGGCACAGATACGCAGTATTTT
TRBV23-1	few	TRBJ2-7	.	CASSRVLVIYEQYF	TGCGCCAGCAGTCGAGTACTAGTGATCTACGAGCAGTACTTC
TRBV12-3/TRBV12-4	.	TRBJ2-7	TRBD2	CASSQREGPYEQYF	TGTGCCAGCAGTCAGCGGGAGGGTCCCTACGAGCAGTACTTC
TRBV5-1	.	TRBJ2-3	TRBD1	CASSLGQALGSNTQYF	TGCGCCAGCAGCCTTGGACAGGCCTTAGGGTCTAATACGCAGTATTTT
TRBV7-2	many	TRBJ2-7	TRBD2	CASSPQGVGLAESYEQYF	TGTGCCAGCAGCCCACAGGGGGTAGGACTAGCGGAATCCTACGAGCAGTACTTC
TRBV7-9	few	TRBJ1-1	.	CASSVPKGGQGSTEAFF	TGTGCCAGCAGCGTCCCGAAGGGGGGCCAGGGGAGCACTGAAGCTTTCTTT